This record looks at one TCR beta chain sequence and its context. The target antigen is unknown. This specimen comes from a study of OX40 agonist ivuxolimab in advanced cancers. Overall study: Enrolled patients in dose escalation had cancers that were hepatocellular carcinoma, melanoma, renal cell or head and neck cancer. Study findings and constraints: Some patients who did not respond also had low normalized T-cell clonal expansion.

Sequencing used immunoSEQ multiplex PCR; TCRdb keeps in-frame clones, though not all of them. The top ten hold roughly 0.17% of the sample, which has under 90,000 clones, more than 70% seen once. The germline gives CDR1 MNHEY, CDR2 SMNVEV (reference sequence). V lost 10 bases, J lost 5 bases, and 5 bases stayed unmatched. The CDR3 runs 11 residues. The sample consisted of CD4+ or CD8+ T cells sorted from blood, taken in a trial of the OX40 agonist ivuxolimab. The rearrangement uses TRBV27 and TRBJ2-7; 7 nucleotides line up with TRBD1. This sequence was found in an adult with an advanced solid tumor such as melanoma, head and neck, liver or kidney cancer. The CDR3: CATHRGDEQYF. The CDR3 nucleotides read TGTGCCACCCACAGGGGCGACGAGCAGTACTTC.